Listed below are T cell receptor beta chains from one sample, sequenced in a study of control samples from healthy donors and cancer patients. Clones were read by immunoSEQ multiplex PCR, and TCRdb kept only the in-frame ones, dropping some. Here the sample spans some 120,000 clones, over 85% being singletons. The sequenced material came from blood. These receptors were obtained from a young man in good health. Each CDR3 is given with its conserved first and last residue. Fields, in order: J gene, V gene, CDR3 protein.

J: TRBJ1-5
V: TRBV5-6
CDR3: CASSLDRGDQPQHF

J: TRBJ1-1
V: TRBV6-2/TRBV6-3
CDR3: CASSRDPTATEAFF

J: TRBJ1-1
V: TRBV29-1
CDR3: CSVEDWSRGAGHEAFF

J: TRBJ1-1
V: TRBV18
CDR3: CASSPSIMNTEAFF

J: TRBJ1-2
V: TRBV27
CDR3: CASSFYGQGVGYTF

J: TRBJ2-1
V: TRBV11-2
CDR3: CASSSTGDEQFF

J: TRBJ2-2
V: TRBV21-1
CDR3: CASSKRTDFGTGELFF

J: TRBJ2-1
V: TRBV18
CDR3: CASSGTGAFYNEQFF

J: TRBJ1-2
V: TRBV2
CDR3: CASSGEDYGYTF

J: TRBJ1-3
V: TRBV29-1
CDR3: CSARPRQGKLGGNTIYF

J: TRBJ1-1
V: TRBV18
CDR3: CASSPLQGSTEAFF

J: TRBJ1-2
V: TRBV3-1/TRBV3-2
CDR3: CASSRAPGRNYGYTF

J: TRBJ2-1
V: TRBV6-4
CDR3: CASSVSSGGVNEQFF

J: TRBJ2-1
V: TRBV6-5
CDR3: CASSRTGVYNEQFF

J: TRBJ1-4
V: TRBV4-3
CDR3: CASSQEEGGGELFF

J: TRBJ1-5
V: TRBV28
CDR3: CASRTGNQPQHF

J: TRBJ1-4
V: TRBV28
CDR3: CASSLHGQANEKLFF

J: TRBJ1-5
V: TRBV5-1
CDR3: CASSVDRGGQPQHF

J: TRBJ2-1
V: TRBV5-1
CDR3: CASSPSGGSYNEQFF

J: TRBJ1-2
V: TRBV27
CDR3: CASSLRGANYGYTF

J: TRBJ2-3
V: TRBV19
CDR3: CASSMGGRGHLGDTQYF

J: TRBJ1-2
V: TRBV29-1
CDR3: CSVAGDLANYGYTF

J: TRBJ1-2
V: TRBV6-2/TRBV6-3
CDR3: CASSYGLGQGADYTF

J: TRBJ1-3
V: TRBV7-2
CDR3: CASSSEVGWGNTIYF

J: TRBJ2-3
V: TRBV18
CDR3: CASSPQNTDTQYF

J: TRBJ1-1
V: TRBV7-2
CDR3: CASSLSLIAGTAFEAFF

J: TRBJ1-4
V: TRBV19
CDR3: CASTPSGPGLGENEKLFF

J: TRBJ2-3
V: TRBV9
CDR3: CASSVASGGGRDTQYF

J: TRBJ1-5
V: TRBV28
CDR3: CASSIQGGNQPQHF

J: TRBJ1-6
V: TRBV7-2
CDR3: CASSLGTEVYNSPLHF

J: TRBJ2-3
V: TRBV14
CDR3: CASSQRQAVRTDTQYF

J: TRBJ1-6
V: TRBV11-2
CDR3: CASSPDRGSPLHF